The rows below give T cell receptor beta chains drawn from one sample of a study of metastatic and nonmetastatic thyroid tumors. Through MiXCR, TCRdb re-clonotyped the PCR reads. Of roughly 10,000 clones in the sample, about 40% were seen once. The sample comprised tumor tissue. The receptor source for this set is a female donor with papillary thyroid cancer or a benign thyroid nodule (not recorded which). Some clones in this sample may be carry-over from other donors' samples. Each CDR3 is given with its conserved first and last residue. A D gene is named only where the DNA matches it firmly. The size of a clone is reported for some rows only, either as once, few or many, or as a class for expanded clones.

NA	TRBV29-1	medium-sized	TRBJ2-1	TGCAGCGTTGAAGATCCCGAGCGGAGCTCCTACAATGAGCAGTTCTTC	CSVEDPERSSYNEQFF
NA	TRBV11-3	NA	TRBJ2-7	TGTGCCAGCAGCTTAACTAGTGCCTACGAGCAGTACTTC	CASSLTSAYEQYF
TRBD2	TRBV5-1	NA	TRBJ2-3	TGCGCCAGCAGCCCGGTAGCGGGACACACAGATACGCAGTATTTT	CASSPVAGHTDTQYF
TRBD1	TRBV5-1	once	TRBJ1-5	TGCGCCAGCAGCCCGCGGACAGGGCCCAATCAGCCCCAGCATTTT	CASSPRTGPNQPQHF
NA	TRBV7-9	NA	TRBJ2-7	TGTGCCAGCAGCCCTAGGAGGGACGCCGAGCAGTACTTC	CASSPRRDAEQYF
NA	TRBV28	NA	TRBJ2-5	TGTGCCAGCAGTTCGAGGGAGACCCAGTACTTC	CASSSRETQYF
NA	TRBV6-1	few	TRBJ2-7	TGTGCCAGCAGTGAAAGGGGTCCAAACTACGAGCAGTACTTC	CASSERGPNYEQYF
TRBD2	TRBV6-1	medium-sized	TRBJ2-3	TGTGCCAGCAGAGGGAGCGGGGGGCCCACAGATACGCAGTATTTT	CASRGSGGPTDTQYF
NA	TRBV19	few	TRBJ1-4	TGTGCCAGTAGTATTGGTATGGCTAATGAAAAACTGTTTTTT	CASSIGMANEKLFF
NA	TRBV7-8	once	TRBJ2-2	TGTGCCAGCAGCCCTTACCGCGTTTTAAACTCGAACACCGGGGAGCTGTTTTTT	CASSPYRVLNSNTGELFF
NA	TRBV12-5	few	TRBJ2-1	TGTGCTAGTGGACCAAGTAGGGTGGCCACCTACAATGAGCAGTTCTTC	CASGPSRVATYNEQFF
NA	TRBV7-8	NA	TRBJ1-5	TGTGCCAGCAGCATCCGAATTGGGGGATACCAGCCCCAGCATTTT	CASSIRIGGYQPQHF
NA	TRBV6-1	medium-sized	TRBJ2-5	TGTGCCAGCAGTTCGGGACAATTTGGGGTTGACCAAGAGACCCAGTACTTC	CASSSGQFGVDQETQYF
NA	TRBV7-9	once	TRBJ2-5	TGTGCCAGCAGCGACACCCGGGGGACCCAGTACTTC	CASSDTRGTQYF
TRBD1	TRBV6-1	NA	TRBJ1-2	TGTGCCAGCAGACTCCGGACAGGGGCCCTTCTCTATGGCTACACCTTC	CASRLRTGALLYGYTF
NA	TRBV10-1	few	TRBJ2-1	TGCGCCAGCAGTGAGATGGTCGGCTCCTACAATGAGCAGTTCTTC	CASSEMVGSYNEQFF
NA	TRBV11-2	medium-sized	TRBJ1-2	TGTGCCAGCAGCTCTACGGGGACGGTCTATGGCTACACCTTC	CASSSTGTVYGYTF
NA	TRBV7-9	NA	TRBJ2-5	TGTGCCAGCAGCTTACAGGGAGAGACCCAGTACTTC	CASSLQGETQYF
TRBD1	TRBV11-2	NA	TRBJ2-1	TGTGCCAGCAGCTTAGCGGCTAGGACAGGGCCGTTCTTC	CASSLAARTGPFF
TRBD1	TRBV6-2/TRBV6-3	NA	TRBJ1-1	TGTGCCAGCAGTGAGCAGGGACAGTTCTTCAACACTGAAGCTTTCTTT	CASSEQGQFFNTEAFF
NA	TRBV18	NA	TRBJ2-6	TGTGCCAGCTCACCAGAAGCGGGCAGCTCTGGGGCCAACGTCCTGACTTTC	CASSPEAGSSGANVLTF
TRBD1	TRBV6-1	NA	TRBJ2-7	TGTGCCAGCAGTTCCTTAGGACAGGTTACCTACGAGCAGTACTTC	CASSSLGQVTYEQYF
TRBD2	TRBV20-1	NA	TRBJ2-5	TGCAGTGCGAGAATGACTAGCCGCTATGTGGAGACCCAGTACTTC	CSARMTSRYVETQYF
NA	TRBV28	few	TRBJ1-2	TGCGCCAGCAGTTTATCTTGGGCCTACACCTTC	CASSLSWAYTF
NA	TRBV30	NA	TRBJ1-1	TGTGCCTGGAGTGTAGGGAGGACTGAAGCTTTCTTT	CAWSVGRTEAFF
NA	TRBV20-1	NA	TRBJ2-7	TGCAGTGCTAGGATGCGGGGCTCCTACGAGCAGTACTTC	CSARMRGSYEQYF
TRBD1	TRBV6-2/TRBV6-3	few	TRBJ1-5	TGTGCCAGCAGGGACAGGGGTCAGCCCCAGCATTTT	CASRDRGQPQHF
TRBD2	TRBV2	few	TRBJ2-1	TGTGCCAGCAGTCCCGCTAGCGGGAGGGATGAGCAGTTCTTC	CASSPASGRDEQFF
TRBD1	TRBV11-3	NA	TRBJ2-7	TGTGCCAGCAGCTCCGGGACAGGAGCCCCCTACGAGCAGTACTTC	CASSSGTGAPYEQYF
TRBD2	TRBV15	NA	TRBJ2-3	TGTGCCACCAGCAGAGGGTCTAGCGGGAGAGGTGATACGCAGTATTTT	CATSRGSSGRGDTQYF
NA	TRBV11-3	once	TRBJ2-7	TGTGCCAGCAGCCCCTATTCGGACCCCTTGGAGCAGTACTTC	CASSPYSDPLEQYF
NA	TRBV6-1	NA	TRBJ2-7	TGTGCTACGCATACGGCGGCCCCGCGCGAGCAGTACTTC	CATHTAAPREQYF
TRBD2	TRBV20-1	NA	TRBJ2-7	TGCAGTGCTAGCGGGAGGTCTTCCTACGAGCAGTACTTC	CSASGRSSYEQYF
TRBD1	TRBV7-6	NA	TRBJ1-6	TGTGCCAGCAGCTCCGGGACAGGGGTTGATTCACCCCTCCACTTT	CASSSGTGVDSPLHF
NA	TRBV11-1	NA	TRBJ1-1	TGTGCCAGCAGCTTAGACAGGGTGAGGGGCCCTCCCATGAACACTGAAGCTTTCTTT	CASSLDRVRGPPMNTEAFF
TRBD2	TRBV9	NA	TRBJ2-1	TGTGCCAGCATCTCCCGTGTACTAGCGGGAATGAACAATGAGCAGTTCTTC	CASISRVLAGMNNEQFF
NA	TRBV4-2	NA	TRBJ2-5	TGTGCCAGCGGAGTCCGATTGGGGCCGCAAGAGACCCAGTACTTC	CASGVRLGPQETQYF
NA	TRBV5-1	NA	TRBJ2-7	TGCGCCAGCAGTCTGGGGGTAGCCACCTACGAGCAGTACTTC	CASSLGVATYEQYF
TRBD1	TRBV11-2	NA	TRBJ1-2	TGTGCCAGCAGCCCGGGGACAGGCTATGGCTACACCTTC	CASSPGTGYGYTF
NA	TRBV7-3	NA	TRBJ2-7	TGTGCCAGCAGCCCAGGGGGGAGTTACGAGCAGTACTTC	CASSPGGSYEQYF
NA	TRBV2	NA	TRBJ1-1	TGTGCCAGCAGTTTTGACAGACCCAACACTGAAGCTTTCTTT	CASSFDRPNTEAFF
NA	TRBV19	medium-sized	TRBJ1-2	TGTGCCAGTAGGCCCCCGGACAGAGCAGAGAGGCTGGCCGGCTACACCTTC	CASRPPDRAERLAGYTF